Detailed here is one TCR beta chain. Antigen specificity is unknown. With a J-beta primer mix and a sample-barcoded 5' primer, a second PCR ran 7 to 11 cycles. A 12-random-nucleotide template-switch adaptor tagged each cDNA molecule. Sequencing of every sample gave 3 million or more CDR3-containing paired-end reads. TCRdb processed the 5' RACE reads anew with MiXCR; each CDR3 protein has one entry. The data contain roughly 1,500,000 distinct CDR3 sequences, roughly 32% of them seen just once; the ten biggest clones take up approximately 10%. Isolated PBMCs totaled at least 6 million in each sample. These data are taken from a study of blood T cells in healthy people across ages. Findings and limits, study-wide: Roughly linear declines in TCR beta diversity per million T cells occurred with age.

With 3 bases removed from V and 2 bases from J, the gap between germline ends came to 13 bases. This CDR3 contains 14 residues. In germline, CDR1 is DFQATT, CDR2 SNEGSKA (reference sequence). This sequence joins TRBV20-1 and TRBJ1-1; maybe TRBD1 (5 bases). Sequences were obtained from blood. This sequence originates from a woman aged 25 to 39 in good health. In DNA form, the CDR3 reads TGCAGTGCTAGTGACCTTCAGGGTAACACTGAAGCTTTCTTT. This gives the protein CSASDLQGNTEAFF.